These 15 T cell receptor beta chains originate from one sample sequenced in a study of blood T cells in healthy people across ages. The second PCR ran roughly 6 to 11 cycles with a sample-barcoded 5' primer and J-beta primers. One entry per CDR3 protein results from TCRdb running MiXCR on the 5' RACE reads. The sample shows 600,000 to 850,000 distinct CDR3 sequences, 25% of them seen only once. The same sample was also studied in work on T cells of mothers and their children.

The source material was blood. These TCRs come from a boy between 10 and 17 years old in good health.

In its sample, this clonotype was seen a few times. CDR3 sequence (DNA): TGCGCCAGCAGCGCAGCGGGACAGGGCGGTGAAGAAAAACTGTTTTTT. Its protein is CASSAAGQGGEEKLFF. V is TRBV5-1 and J is TRBJ1-4, with 9 bases fitting TRBD1. The germline gives CDR1 SGHRS, CDR2 YFSETQ. The CDR3 contains 16 residues. The V segment lost 4 bases and the J segment 8 bases; nucleotides outside the gene matches: 12.

V is TRBV4-2 and J is TRBJ2-1, with 14 bases fitting TRBD2. CDR3 size: 18 residues. V lost 2 bases, J lost 1 base, and 4 bases stayed unmatched. Germline CDR1 reads LGHNA; CDR2 reads YNFKEQ. CDR3 protein: CASSQTGLAGESYNEQFF. DNA for the CDR3: TGTGCCAGCAGCCAAACGGGACTAGCGGGGGAGTCCTACAATGAGCAGTTCTTC.

The rearrangement joins TRBV28 to TRBJ1-2, with TRBD1 as a possible D gene (6 bases). The CDR3 has 13 amino acids. V lost 5 bases to trimming and J lost 8 bases, with 15 bases between them. Germline values: CDR1 MDHEN, CDR2 SYDVKM. CDR3 bases: TGTGCCAGCAGTCCCGACAGGCTCGAGGGCTACACCTTC. Translated, it gives CASSPDRLEGYTF.

This clonotype was found many times. The gene calls are TRBV7-9 and TRBJ1-1, with D unresolved. Between the trimmed V and J ends, which lost 5 bases and 1 base, there was a span of 8 bases. The CDR3 spans 13 residues. Germline values: CDR1 SEHNR, CDR2 FQNEAQ (reference sequence). CDR3 sequence reads: CASSPPGNTEAFF. Written as DNA, the CDR3 is TGTGCCAGCAGCCCCCCGGGGAACACTGAAGCTTTCTTT. Full variable domain (rest looked up from reference TRBV7-9 and TRBJ1-1): DTGVSQNPRHKITKRGQNVTFRCDPISEHNRLYWYRQTLGQGPEFLTYFQNEAQLEKSRLLSDRFSAERPKGSFSTLEIQRTEQGDSAMYLCASSPPGNTEAFFGQGTRLTVV.

This clonotype appeared a few times. The chain uses TRBV7-3 and TRBJ2-1; unclear D gene. Trimming left V 3 bases short and J 6 bases short, with 6 bases between. Germline V lookup: CDR1 SGHTA, CDR2 FQGTGA. There are 12 residues in the CDR3. DNA of the CDR3: TGTGCCAGCAGCTTTATAGGCAATGAGCAGTTCTTC. This codes for CASSFIGNEQFF.

The chain joins TRBV25-1 to TRBJ1-2; D gene unclear. The CDR3 is 13 residues long. V lost 6 bases and J lost 4, with 12 bases in between. Germline V gene lookup returns CDR1 MGHDK and CDR2 SYGVNS. CDR3 region: CASSEDGFYGYTF. The CDR3 DNA reads TGTGCCAGCAGCGAGGACGGATTCTATGGCTACACCTTC.

The genes are TRBV12-3 or TRBV12-4 and TRBJ1-2; D ambiguous. The CDR3 contains 15 residues. Trimming took off 8 bases at V and 0 bases at J, with 16 bases between the two ends. The CDR3 DNA reads TGTGCCAGCTCACGGCTCCCTTTTTCTAACTATGGCTACACCTTC. Its protein is CASSRLPFSNYGYTF.

This clonotype was detected a few times. V usage is TRBV25-1 and J usage is TRBJ2-1; D uncertain. The CDR3 covers 11 residues. Germline V gene lookup returns CDR1 MGHDK and CDR2 SYGVNS. V lost 3 bases to trimming and J lost 8 bases, with 5 bases between them. DNA for the CDR3: TGTGCCAGCAGTGAGGCTTATGAGCAGTTCTTC. Its protein product is CASSEAYEQFF.

The genes are TRBV3-1 and TRBJ2-1, with D hard to call. In germline, CDR1 is LGHDT, CDR2 YNNKEL (reference sequence). The CDR3 is made up of 14 amino acids. V gave up 0 bases and J gave up 5 bases, with 8 bases separating them. CDR3 nucleotide sequence: TGTGCCAGCAGCCAAGATCAGGCAAACAATGAGCAGTTCTTC. Its translation: CASSQDQANNEQFF.

The chain carries TRBV6-2 or TRBV6-3 and TRBJ1-4; D gene ambiguous. From germline, CDR1 is MNHEY and CDR2 SVGEGT. CDR3 size: 12 residues. The V end lost 6 bases, the J end lost 8 bases, and 10 bases lay between the germline ends. CDR3 sequence reads: CASRKTEEKLFF. CDR3 DNA: TGTGCCAGCAGGAAGACGGAGGAAAAACTGTTTTTT.

The genes are TRBV6-1 and TRBJ2-7; no definite D call. Deletions cut 7 bases from V and 0 bases from J, with 13 bases between. The CDR3 length is 14 residues. CDR1 is MNHNS and CDR2 is SASEGT in the germline V gene. CDR3: CASIDKRRSYEQYF. In DNA form, the CDR3 reads TGTGCCAGCATTGACAAGCGCCGCTCCTACGAGCAGTACTTC.

This chain links TRBV4-1 with TRBJ1-5; D ambiguous. This CDR3 is built from 15 residues. V shed 0 bases and J shed 0 bases, with 6 bases lying between them. Germline V gene sequence: CDR1 MGHRA, CDR2 YSYEKL. CDR3 amino acids: CASSQEQISNQPQHF. CDR3 coding DNA: TGCGCCAGCAGCCAAGAGCAGATTAGCAATCAGCCCCAGCATTTT.

This clonotype was observed a few times. The rearrangement uses TRBV13 and TRBJ2-3, with a possible D match to TRBD2 (7 bases). Between the trimmed V and J ends, which lost 3 bases and 5 bases, there was a span of 12 bases. CDR3 length: 14 amino acids. Germline CDR1 and CDR2: PRHDT and FYEKMQ (reference sequence). The CDR3: CASSFLGGGDTQYF. As DNA, the CDR3 is TGTGCCAGCAGCTTTCTAGGGGGGGGAGATACGCAGTATTTT.

This CDR3 reads CASSDNEGSPLHF. Here the CDR3 DNA reads TGCGCCAGCAGTGATAACGAAGGTTCACCCCTCCACTTT. The chain combines TRBV10-1 with TRBJ1-6, with D uncertain. This CDR3 contains 13 residues. V lost 3 bases and J 9 bases, leaving 9 bases between the germline ends. Germline CDR1 reads WNHNN; CDR2 reads SYGVQD (reference sequence).

In regard to this clonotype: A read error may account for a junction end that differs from germline. The chain is built from TRBV29-1 and TRBJ2-7; 7 nucleotides line up with TRBD1. CDR3 length equals 13 residues. CDR1 SQVTM and CDR2 ANQGSEA come from the germline V gene. The CDR3 DNA sequence: TGCGGCGTTGCGGGCTTGACAGGGAACGAGCAGTACTTC. This sequence encodes CGVAGLTGNEQYF.